This TCR beta chain was recovered during a study of blood T cells in healthy people across ages. As concerns this clonotype: The antigen is not known.

CDR3 size: 16 residues. For the second PCR, which ran for about 7 to 11 cycles, a sample-barcoded 5' primer and a J-beta primer mix were used. Through a template-switch adaptor with 12 random nucleotides, each cDNA molecule received a tag. Each CDR3 protein gets one entry after TCRdb re-called the 5' RACE reads with MiXCR. The sample shows roughly 860,000 distinct CDR3 sequences, 62% of them seen only once. Study-wide results and caveats: TCR beta diversity tracked closely with naive T cell percentage. Roughly linear declines in TCR beta diversity per million T cells occurred with age. Donor CMV infection status was unknown, possibly confounding age-related changes in expanded clonotypes.

The sequencing sample was made of blood. The TCR comes from a man between 25 and 39 years old in good health. The V call is TRBV21-1, the J call TRBJ2-2; no check of the table's D call, TRBD1, against the DNA was made. TRBV21-1 is termed a pseudogene. The CDR3 protein is CASGKSGTGDTGELFF. The CDR3, as DNA: TGTGCCAGCGGAAAATCCGGGACAGGCGACACCGGGGAGCTGTTTTTT.